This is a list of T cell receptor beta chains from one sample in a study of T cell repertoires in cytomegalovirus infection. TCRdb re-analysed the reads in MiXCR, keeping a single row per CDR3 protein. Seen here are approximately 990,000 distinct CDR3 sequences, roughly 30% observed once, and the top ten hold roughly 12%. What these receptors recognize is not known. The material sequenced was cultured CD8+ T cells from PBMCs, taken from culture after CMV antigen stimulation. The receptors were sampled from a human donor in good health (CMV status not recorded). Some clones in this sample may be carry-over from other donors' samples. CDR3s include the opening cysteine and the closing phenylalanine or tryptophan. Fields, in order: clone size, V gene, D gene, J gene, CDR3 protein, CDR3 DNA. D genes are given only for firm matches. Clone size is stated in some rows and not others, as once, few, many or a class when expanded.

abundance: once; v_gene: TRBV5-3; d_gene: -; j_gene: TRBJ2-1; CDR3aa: CASSFVVNEQFF; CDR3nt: TGTGCCAGCAGCTTCGTAGTTAATGAGCAGTTCTTC
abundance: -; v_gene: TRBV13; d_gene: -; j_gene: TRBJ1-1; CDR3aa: CASSRGSVTEAFF; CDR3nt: TGTGCCAGCTCTCGGGGTTCCGTCACTGAAGCTTTCTTT
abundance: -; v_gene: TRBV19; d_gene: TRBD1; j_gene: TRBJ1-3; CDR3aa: CASSGQGPGNTIYF; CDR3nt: TGTGCCAGTAGTGGACAGGGGCCTGGAAACACCATATATTTT
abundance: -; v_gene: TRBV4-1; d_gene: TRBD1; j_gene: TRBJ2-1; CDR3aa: CASSARTGIYNEQFF; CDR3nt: TGCGCCAGCAGCGCACGGACAGGGATTTACAATGAGCAGTTCTTC
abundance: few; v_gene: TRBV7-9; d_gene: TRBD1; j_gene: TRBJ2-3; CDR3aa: CASSALDRVDTDTQYF; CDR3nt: TGTGCCAGCAGCGCCCTGGACAGGGTGGACACAGATACGCAGTATTTT
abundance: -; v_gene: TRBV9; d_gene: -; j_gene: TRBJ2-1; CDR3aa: CASSVEGSRYNEQFF; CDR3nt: TGTGCCAGCAGCGTAGAGGGAAGTCGGTACAATGAGCAGTTCTTC
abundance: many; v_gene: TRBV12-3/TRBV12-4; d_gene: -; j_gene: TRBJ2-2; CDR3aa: CASSLNLGQNQAGELFF; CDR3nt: TGTGCCAGCAGTTTGAACCTCGGACAAAACCAGGCCGGGGAGCTGTTTTTT
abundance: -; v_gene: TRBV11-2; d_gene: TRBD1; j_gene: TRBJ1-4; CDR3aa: CASSSPDRDNEKLFF; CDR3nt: TGTGCCAGCAGCTCACCGGACAGGGACAATGAAAAACTGTTTTTT
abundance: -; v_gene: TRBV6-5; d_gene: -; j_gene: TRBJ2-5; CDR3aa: CASSYVAGAPEETQYF; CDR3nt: TGTGCCAGCAGTTACGTTGCGGGGGCCCCTGAAGAGACCCAGTACTTC
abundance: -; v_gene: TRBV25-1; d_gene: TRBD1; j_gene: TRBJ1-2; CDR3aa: CARGGTAPGGYTF; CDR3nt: TGTGCCAGAGGCGGGACAGCTCCTGGGGGCTACACCTTC
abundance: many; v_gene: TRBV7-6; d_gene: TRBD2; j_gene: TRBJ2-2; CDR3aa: CASSLGLAGDANTGELFF; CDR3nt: TGTGCCAGCAGCTTAGGGCTAGCGGGGGACGCGAACACCGGGGAGCTGTTTTTT
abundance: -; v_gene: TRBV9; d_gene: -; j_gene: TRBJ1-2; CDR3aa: CASSGRHHGYTF; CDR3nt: TGTGCCAGCAGCGGCCGACACCATGGCTACACCTTC
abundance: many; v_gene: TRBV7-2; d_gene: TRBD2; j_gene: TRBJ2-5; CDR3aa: CASSLDLAGQETQYF; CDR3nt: TGTGCCAGCAGCTTAGATCTAGCGGGCCAAGAGACCCAGTACTTC
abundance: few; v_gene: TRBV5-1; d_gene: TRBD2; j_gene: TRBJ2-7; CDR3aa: CASSLLAGAGTYIEQYF; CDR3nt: TGCGCCAGCAGCTTGCTAGCGGGGGCCGGTACTTACATCGAGCAGTACTTC
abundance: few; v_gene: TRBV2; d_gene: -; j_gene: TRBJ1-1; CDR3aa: CASQTMGAMGEAFF; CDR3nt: TGTGCCAGCCAAACAATGGGAGCTATGGGCGAAGCTTTCTTT
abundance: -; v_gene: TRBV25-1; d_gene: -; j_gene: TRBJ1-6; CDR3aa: CASSAAGSGSPLHF; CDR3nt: TGTGCCAGCAGTGCTGCAGGGTCTGGTTCACCCCTCCACTTT
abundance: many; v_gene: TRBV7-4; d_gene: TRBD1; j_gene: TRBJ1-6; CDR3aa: CASSLRRDRDRDFGLCSPLHF; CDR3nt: TGTGCCAGCAGCTTAAGAAGGGACCGGGACAGGGATTTTGGTTTGTGTTCACCCCTCCACTTT
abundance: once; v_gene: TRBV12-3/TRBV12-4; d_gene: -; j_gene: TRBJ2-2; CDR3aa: CASSSGQTVTGELFF; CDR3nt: TGTGCCAGCAGTTCTGGACAGACGGTCACCGGGGAGCTGTTTTTT
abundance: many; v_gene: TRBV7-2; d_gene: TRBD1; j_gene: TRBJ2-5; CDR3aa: CASSLGQRQGQETQYF; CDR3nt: TGTGCCAGCAGCTTAGGCCAAAGACAGGGTCAAGAGACCCAGTACTTC
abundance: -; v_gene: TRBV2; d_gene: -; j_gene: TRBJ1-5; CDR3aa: CASRYRVNQPQHF; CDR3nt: TGTGCCAGCAGGTACAGGGTTAATCAGCCCCAGCATTTT
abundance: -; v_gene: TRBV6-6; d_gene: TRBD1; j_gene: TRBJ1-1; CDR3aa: CATRGGGATEAFF; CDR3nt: TGTGCCACCAGGGGGGGAGGGGCAACTGAAGCTTTCTTT
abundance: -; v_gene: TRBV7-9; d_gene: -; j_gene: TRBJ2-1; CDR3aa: CASSPPGSSYNEQFF; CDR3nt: TGTGCCAGCAGCCCCCCCGGAAGCTCCTACAATGAGCAGTTCTTC
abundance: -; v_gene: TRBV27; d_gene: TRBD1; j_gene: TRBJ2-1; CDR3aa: CASSFGTEYNEQFF; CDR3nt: TGTGCCAGCAGTTTCGGGACAGAATACAATGAGCAGTTCTTC
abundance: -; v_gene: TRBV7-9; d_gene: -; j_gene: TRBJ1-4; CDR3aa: CASSQGPALEKLFF; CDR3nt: TGTGCCAGCAGCCAGGGGCCGGCTCTGGAAAAACTGTTTTTT
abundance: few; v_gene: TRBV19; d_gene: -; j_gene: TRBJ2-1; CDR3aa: CASSIGSMDEQFF; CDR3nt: TGTGCCAGTAGTATAGGATCGATGGATGAGCAGTTCTTC
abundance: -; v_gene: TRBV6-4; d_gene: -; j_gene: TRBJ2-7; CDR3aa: CASSDFSGGPSYEQYF; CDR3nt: TGTGCCAGCAGTGACTTCTCGGGGGGCCCCTCCTACGAGCAGTACTTC
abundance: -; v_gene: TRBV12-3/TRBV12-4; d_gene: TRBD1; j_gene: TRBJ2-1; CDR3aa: CASNTGTVNNEQFF; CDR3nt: TGTGCCAGCAATACCGGGACAGTCAACAATGAGCAGTTCTTC